This entry is about one T cell receptor beta chain. Authors' methods: Amplifying reference gene primers gave estimates of nucleated cell counts. TCRdb keeps only in-frame clones here, not all; method: immunoSEQ multiplex PCR. V and J calls and clone size are those listed in that table; D and trimming were worked out from the DNA. The table has 210,000 or so clones, approximately 78% seen once; the top ten hold about 12%. This record belongs to a study of blood T cell repertoires in COVID-19. On the study more broadly: T cells, B-cell-depleted T cells, or PBMCs provided the cDNA or gDNA that served as material.

Germline V CDR1 and CDR2: LNHDA, SQIVND (reference sequence). The junction had 19 bases not matched to a gene; V was cut back by 8 bases and J by 7 bases. The CDR3 length is 16 residues. This receptor was identified in a woman aged 35 to 49 with acute or convalescent COVID-19. The sample comprised peripheral blood. This chain connects TRBV19 to TRBJ1-1; TRBD1 matches 7 bases. The CDR3 nucleotides are TGTGCCAGTCATAACCCTTCGGGACAGCAGAACTTTGAAGCTTTCTTT. Translating gives CASHNPSGQQNFEAFF.